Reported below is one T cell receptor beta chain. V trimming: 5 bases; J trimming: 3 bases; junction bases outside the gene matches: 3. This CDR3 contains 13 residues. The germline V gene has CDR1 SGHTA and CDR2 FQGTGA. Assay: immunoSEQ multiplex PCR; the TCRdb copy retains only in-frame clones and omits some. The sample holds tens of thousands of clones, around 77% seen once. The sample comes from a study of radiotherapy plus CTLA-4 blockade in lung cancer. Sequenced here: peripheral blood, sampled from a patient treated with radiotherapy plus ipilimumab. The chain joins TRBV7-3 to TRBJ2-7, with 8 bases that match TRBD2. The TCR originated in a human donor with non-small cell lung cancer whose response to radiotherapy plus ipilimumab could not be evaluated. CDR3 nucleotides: TGTGCCAGCAGCCACAGCGGGGGCTACGAGCAGTACTTC. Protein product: CASSHSGGYEQYF.